The 6 T cell receptor beta chains presented below share a single source sample, sequenced in a study of identifying expanded T cells in peripheral blood. Data came from immunoSEQ multiplex PCR; TCRdb stores just in-frame clones and leaves some out. The data show approximately 90,000 clones, about 88% seen once. Sequencing was carried out using blood. These receptors were obtained from a person aged 18 to 70 in good health.

This clone was picked up a small number of times. The chain links TRBV5-5 to TRBJ1-5; TRBD1 matches at 10 bases. The CDR3 has 15 residues. V was clipped by 0 bases and J by 7 bases; unmatched bases: 4. Germline CDR1 is SGHKS and CDR2 is YYEKEE (reference sequence). CDR3 DNA: TGTGCCAGCAGCTTGGTGGGGACAGGGGAGCAGCCCCAGCATTTT. This translates into CASSLVGTGEQPQHF.

This clone has only a few counts. The chain links TRBV30 to TRBJ2-6, with D perhaps matching TRBD2 (6 bases). CDR1 is GTSNPN and CDR2 is SVGIG in the germline V gene (reference sequence). Trimming removed 6 bases from V and 8 bases from J, with 11 bases in between. The CDR3 is 12 amino acids. CDR3 in DNA: TGTGCCTGCTCCCGGGAGTCCAACGTCCTGACTTTC. It encodes CACSRESNVLTF.

The chain uses TRBV6-5 and TRBJ1-1; the match to TRBD1 covers 8 bases. Per the germline V gene, CDR1 is MNHEY and CDR2 is SVGAGI. CDR3 size: 12 residues. V shed 5 bases, J shed 5 bases, and the junction held 1 base outside the gene matches. The CDR3 nucleotides are TGTGCCAGCAGTCGACAGGGGACTGAAGCTTTCTTT. It is translated as CASSRQGTEAFF.

To note about this clone: Other DNA sequences in the sample encode the same CDR3. The rearrangement links TRBV6-1 to TRBJ1-5; the D gene is possibly TRBD1 (6 bases). Trimming left V 6 bases short and J 4 bases short, with 13 bases between. Germline loops: CDR1 MNHNS, CDR2 SASEGT. This CDR3 has 14 amino acids. CDR3 loop: CASSSRGRNQPQHF. In DNA, the CDR3 is TGTGCCAGCAGCTCCAGGGGAAGGAATCAGCCCCAGCATTTT.

The rearrangement links TRBV28 to TRBJ2-7; TRBD1 aligns across 7 bases. The CDR3 spans 15 residues. The germline CDR1 and CDR2 sequences are MDHEN and SYDVKM. The V and J ends lost 6 bases and 3 bases, in that order; junction bases with no gene match: 11. The CDR3 region is CASRPDREFYYEQYF. As DNA, the CDR3 is TGTGCCAGCAGGCCCGACAGGGAATTTTACTACGAGCAGTACTTC. The full variable domain, with the rest looked up from reference TRBV28 and TRBJ2-7, is DVKVTQSSRYLVKRTGEKVFLECVQDMDHENMFWYRQDPGLGLRLIYFSYDVKMKEKGDIPEGYSVSREKKERFSLILESASTNQTSMYLCASRPDREFYYEQYFGPGTRLTVT.

The chain is built from TRBV10-1 and TRBJ1-2; D remains ambiguous. Trimming took off 9 bases at V and 2 bases at J, with 10 bases between the two ends. The CDR3 runs to 12 residues. Germline lookup yields CDR1 WNHNN and CDR2 SYGVQD (reference sequence). The CDR3 loop is CASGPSNYGYTF. The CDR3 DNA follows: TGCGCCAGTGGACCCTCCAACTATGGCTACACCTTC.